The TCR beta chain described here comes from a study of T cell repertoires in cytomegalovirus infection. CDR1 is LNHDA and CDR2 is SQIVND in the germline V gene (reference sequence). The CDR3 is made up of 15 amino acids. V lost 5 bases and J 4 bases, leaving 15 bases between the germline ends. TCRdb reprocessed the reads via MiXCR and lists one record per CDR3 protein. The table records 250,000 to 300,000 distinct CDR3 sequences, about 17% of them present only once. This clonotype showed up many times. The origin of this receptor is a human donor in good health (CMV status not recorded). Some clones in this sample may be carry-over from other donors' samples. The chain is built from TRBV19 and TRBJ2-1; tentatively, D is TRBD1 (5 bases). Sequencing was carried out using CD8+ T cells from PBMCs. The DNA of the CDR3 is TGTGCCAGTAGTGGGTCAAGGAGACAGTACAATGAGCAGTTCTTC. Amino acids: CASSGSRRQYNEQFF.